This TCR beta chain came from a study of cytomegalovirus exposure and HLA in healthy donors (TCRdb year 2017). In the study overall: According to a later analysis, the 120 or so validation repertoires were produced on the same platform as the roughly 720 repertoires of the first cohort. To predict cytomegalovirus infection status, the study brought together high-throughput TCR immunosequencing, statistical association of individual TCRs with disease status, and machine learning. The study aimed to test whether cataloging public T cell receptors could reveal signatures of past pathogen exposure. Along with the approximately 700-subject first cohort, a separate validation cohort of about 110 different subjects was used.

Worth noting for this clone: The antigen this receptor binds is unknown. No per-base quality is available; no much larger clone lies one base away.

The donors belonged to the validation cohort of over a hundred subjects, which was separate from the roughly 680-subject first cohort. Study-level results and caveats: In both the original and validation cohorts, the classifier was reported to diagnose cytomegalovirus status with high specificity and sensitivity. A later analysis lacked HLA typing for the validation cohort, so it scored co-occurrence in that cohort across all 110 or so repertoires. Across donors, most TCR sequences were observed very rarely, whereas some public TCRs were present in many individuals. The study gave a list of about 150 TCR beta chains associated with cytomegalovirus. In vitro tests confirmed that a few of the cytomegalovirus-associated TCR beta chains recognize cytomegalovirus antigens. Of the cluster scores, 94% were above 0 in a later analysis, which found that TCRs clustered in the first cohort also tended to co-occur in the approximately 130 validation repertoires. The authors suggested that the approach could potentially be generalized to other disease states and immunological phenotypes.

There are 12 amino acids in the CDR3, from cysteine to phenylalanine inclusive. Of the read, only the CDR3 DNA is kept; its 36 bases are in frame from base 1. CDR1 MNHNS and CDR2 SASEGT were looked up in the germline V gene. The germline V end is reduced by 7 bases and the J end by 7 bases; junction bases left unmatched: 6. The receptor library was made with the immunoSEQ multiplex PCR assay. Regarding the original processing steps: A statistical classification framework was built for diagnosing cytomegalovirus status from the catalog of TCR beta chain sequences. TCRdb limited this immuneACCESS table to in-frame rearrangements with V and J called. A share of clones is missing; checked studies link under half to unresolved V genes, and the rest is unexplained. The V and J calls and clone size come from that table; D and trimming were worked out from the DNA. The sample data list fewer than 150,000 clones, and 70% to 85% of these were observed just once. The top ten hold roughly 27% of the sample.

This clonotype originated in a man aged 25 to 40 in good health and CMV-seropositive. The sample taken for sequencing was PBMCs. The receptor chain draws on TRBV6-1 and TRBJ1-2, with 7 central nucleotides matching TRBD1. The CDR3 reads CASKEQGFGYTF. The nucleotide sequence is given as TGTGCCAGCAAGGAACAGGGGTTTGGCTACACCTTC.